The 21 T cell receptor beta chains below were found in one sample sequenced in a study of T cells in women clearing cervical HPV infection (dated by TCRdb to 2017 to 2018). Libraries were constructed by the immunoSEQ multiplex PCR assay. Sourced from immuneACCESS, this table was stored by TCRdb with only in-frame sequences that have V and J called. A share of the clones is absent; for the studies checked, an unresolved V gene accounts for under half, and the remainder has no known explanation. The sample has roughly 35,000 clones on record. The leading ten clones occupy 3.7% of the sample. Source material: blood buffy coat. The receptors were gathered from a woman between 18 and 70 years old with a cervical HPV16 infection that either progressed to CIN3+ or cleared (not recorded which).

About this clone: The read falls 3 residues short of the CDR3 end, and the missing part is taken from the germline J gene. The chain has TRBV20-1 and TRBJ2-1, with 10 bases aligning to TRBD2. CDR3 length: 14 residues. With 6 bases clipped from V and 4 bases from J, the junction kept 6 bases outside the gene matches. Germline V gene sequence: CDR1 DFQATT, CDR2 SNEGSKA (reference sequence). CDR3 sequence reads: CSAGTSALYNEQFF. The part of the CDR3 DNA that was read is TGCAGTGCAGGGACTAGCGCGTTATACAATGAG.

About this clone: The read falls 3 residues short of the CDR3 end, and the missing part is taken from the germline J gene. This chain links TRBV28 with TRBJ2-3, with D possibly matching TRBD1 (6 bases). The CDR3 consists of 11 residues. Germline V gene sequence: CDR1 MDHEN, CDR2 SYDVKM. The CDR3 is CASSQQGTQYF. CDR3 DNA, as far as it was read: TGTGCCAGCAGCCAGCAGGGGACG.

With regard to this clone: Read sequence stops 3 residues before the CDR3 end, and the germline J gene provides the missing end. V usage is TRBV30 and J usage is TRBJ2-7, with a weak D call TRBD1 (7 bases). The germline V and J ends were trimmed by 0 bases and 6 bases, with 15 bases remaining between them. The CDR3 is 14 amino acids. The germline CDR1 and CDR2 sequences are GTSNPN and SVGIG (reference sequence). The CDR3 bases that were read are TGTGCCTGGAGTGTGGGTGGGACAGCGGGCGAG. Its translation is CAWSVGGTAGE. The full CDR3 reads CAWSVGGTAGEQYF.

About this clone itself: The CDR3 end is not reached by the read, which stops 3 residues before it; the germline J gene fills it in. The V call is TRBV30, the J call TRBJ2-5; 10 bases are a match to TRBD2. The CDR3 length is 17 residues. Per the germline V gene, CDR1 is GTSNPN and CDR2 is SVGIG (reference sequence). Unmatched junction bases numbered 14, after V lost 2 bases and J lost 5 bases. Partial CDR3 DNA: TGTGCCTGGAGTTGGGGGGCTAGCGGGGGCATCAGGGAGACC. Translation gives CAWSWGASGGIRET. In full, the CDR3 is CAWSWGASGGIRETQYF.

A remark on this clone: The sequence runs out 3 residues before the end of the CDR3; the remainder is reconstructed from the germline J gene. The chain uses TRBV20-1 and TRBJ2-3; 7 positions agree with TRBD2. Germline CDR1 is DFQATT and CDR2 is SNEGSKA (reference sequence). The CDR3 extends over 12 amino acids. The sequenced CDR3 bases are TGCAGTGCTCGGACTAGTGGGGAGACG. Encoded protein: CSARTSGET. From start to end, the CDR3 is CSARTSGETQYF.

For this clone: The read falls 3 residues short of the CDR3 end, and the missing part is taken from the germline J gene. The chain links TRBV7-2 to TRBJ1-4, with D uncertain. V was cut by 3 bases and J by 4 bases, with 9 bases left in between. The V gene's germline CDR1 is SGHTA and CDR2 FQGNSA. CDR3 length equals 14 residues. The CDR3 loop is CASSFIGDNEKLFF. The sequenced part of the CDR3 DNA is TGTGCCAGCAGCTTTATCGGGGATAATGAAAAA. The full variable domain, its missing parts supplied by reference TRBV7-2 and TRBJ1-4, is GAGVSQSPSNKVTEKGKDVELRCDPISGHTALYWYRQSLGQGLEFLIYFQGNSAPDKSGLPSDRFSAERTGGSVSTLTIQRTQQEDSAVYLCASSFIGDNEKLFFGSGTQLSVL.

About this clone itself: The CDR3 end is not reached by the read, which stops 3 residues before it; the germline J gene fills it in. V and J are TRBV7-3 and TRBJ1-2; D call uncertain. V was clipped by 5 bases and J by 3 bases, with 13 bases between them. Germline CDR1 SGHTA, CDR2 FQGTGA. The CDR3 covers 14 residues. CDR3 bases read: TGTGCCAGCAGCCGCCGGGGATTAGACTATGGC. Translating it yields CASSRRGLDYG. From start to end, the CDR3 is CASSRRGLDYGYTF.

The part of the CDR3 DNA that was read is TGTGCCAGCAGGCCGGGACTAGCGGGAGTAGGGGAG. Translating it yields CASRPGLAGVGE. The CDR3, in full, reads CASRPGLAGVGELFF. The V gene is TRBV7-9, the J gene TRBJ2-2; 14 nucleotides match TRBD2. Read data end 3 residues before the CDR3 end; the end is taken from the germline J gene. With V trimmed by 6 bases and J by 8 bases, 5 bases remained unmatched. The CDR3 consists of 15 residues. Germline CDR1 and CDR2: SEHNR and FQNEAQ (reference sequence).

Remarks on this clone: With the read ending 3 residues before the CDR3 end, the germline J gene is used to fill in that end. The chain employs TRBV6-2 or TRBV6-3 and TRBJ1-4; tentative D call: TRBD1 (5 bases). Trimming removed 5 bases at V and 6 bases at J, with 10 bases between. Germline V gene data show CDR1 as MNHEY and CDR2 as SVGEGT. The CDR3 is 13 amino acids. The CDR3 reads CASSRREDEKLFF. The covered CDR3 bases are TGTGCCAGCAGTCGCAGGGAGGATGAAAAA.

With respect to this clone: The read gets to within 3 residues of the CDR3 end, and the germline J gene fills in the rest. The rearrangement joins TRBV7-6 to TRBJ2-2; D is possibly TRBD1 (6 bases). Germline CDR1 reads SGHVS; CDR2 reads FNYEAQ. Trimming took off 0 bases at V and 5 bases at J, with 10 bases between the two ends. This CDR3 has 15 residues. The sequenced part of the CDR3 DNA is TGTGCCAGCAGCTTAGCTCTCGGGACAACCGGGGAG. Amino acid sequence: CASSLALGTTGE. The CDR3 in its entirety is CASSLALGTTGELFF.

As to this clone: Sequencing ends 3 residues short of the CDR3 end; the germline J gene provides the rest. This rearrangement joins TRBV2 to TRBJ2-4, with TRBD1 matching over 8 bases. Germline CDR1 and CDR2: SNHLY and FYNNEI. CDR3 length: 15 amino acids. With 5 bases clipped from V and 1 base from J, the junction kept 4 bases outside the gene matches. CDR3 sequence reads: CASSLDRDAKNIQYF. The sequenced part of the CDR3 DNA is TGTGCCAGCAGTTTGGACAGGGACGCCAAAAACATT.

As regards this clone: The read gets to within 3 residues of the CDR3 end, and the germline J gene fills in the rest. This sequence joins TRBV19 and TRBJ2-2; D not resolved. CDR1 is LNHDA, CDR2 SQIVND, per germline (reference sequence). V was clipped by 0 bases and J by 3 bases, with 8 bases between them. The CDR3 runs 15 residues. CDR3 protein: CASSIEQSHTGELFF. Partial CDR3 DNA: TGTGCCAGTAGTATAGAACAGTCTCACACCGGGGAG. The full variable domain, rest sourced from reference TRBV19 and TRBJ2-2, is DGGITQSPKYLFRKEGQNVTLSCEQNLNHDAMYWYRQDPGQGLRLIYYSQIVNDFQKGDIAEGYSVSREKKESFPLTVTSAQKNPTAFYLCASSIEQSHTGELFFGEGSRLTVL.

Incomplete CDR3 DNA: TGTGCCAGCAGTTACCCTGACAGGGGGGGAGCCAAAAACATT. Its protein is CASSYPDRGGAKNI. The CDR3 reads in full as CASSYPDRGGAKNIQYF. The J gene is TRBJ2-4, the V gene TRBV6-2 or TRBV6-3, with 9 bases that match TRBD1. The missing CDR3 end, 3 residues past where the read stops, is filled in from the germline J gene. The CDR3 is 17 amino acids. Germline V gene data show CDR1 as MNHEY and CDR2 as SVGEGT. J lost 0 bases, V lost 2 bases, and 5 bases had no gene match.

Concerning this clone itself: The read falls 3 residues short of the CDR3 end, and the missing part is taken from the germline J gene. This chain connects TRBV12-3 or TRBV12-4 to TRBJ2-5; 13 nucleotides line up with TRBD2. Unmatched junction bases numbered 9, after V lost 6 bases and J lost 5 bases. The CDR3 contains 16 residues. The part of the CDR3 DNA that was read is TGTGCCAGCAGCCGCACTAGCGGGGGGGCCACGGAGACC. Amino acids: CASSRTSGGATET. The entire CDR3 is CASSRTSGGATETQYF.

Comments on this clone: The CDR3 end falls 3 residues outside the read, so it is completed with the germline J gene. V is TRBV7-2 and J is TRBJ1-2; D remains unclear. CDR1 is SGHTA, CDR2 FQGNSA, per germline. The CDR3 runs 14 residues. V was pared by 4 bases and J by 5 bases, with 14 bases between. CDR3 DNA, as far as it was read: TGTGCCAGCAGCTCAAGTAAGGGCGTTTATGGC. Its protein is CASSSSKGVYG. Given in full, the CDR3 is CASSSSKGVYGYTF.

To note about this clone: The sequence runs out 3 residues before the end of the CDR3; the remainder is reconstructed from the germline J gene. J is TRBJ2-1 and V is TRBV7-8, with TRBD1 matching 9 bases. The V gene's germline CDR1 is SGHVS and CDR2 FQNEAQ. The CDR3 is 15 residues long. V lost 3 bases and J lost 8; bases outside the gene matches: 8. CDR3 residues: CASSFQTGGFDEQFF. The covered CDR3 bases are TGTGCCAGCAGCTTTCAGACAGGGGGTTTCGATGAG.

As for this clone: Read coverage stops 3 residues before the CDR3 terminus; the germline J gene supplies the remainder. This rearrangement joins TRBV6-1 to TRBJ2-7, with 12 bases lining up with TRBD2. CDR1 is MNHNS, CDR2 SASEGT, per germline. CDR3 size: 17 residues. The ends lost 1 base at V and 4 bases at J; junction bases unmatched: 8. CDR3: CASSEDLLLAGGYEQYF. Partial CDR3 DNA: TGTGCCAGCAGTGAAGACCTACTCCTAGCGGGAGGGTACGAG.

As for this clone: The sequenced fragment ends 3 residues before the CDR3 boundary, so the rest is inferred from the germline J gene. The rearrangement uses TRBV29-1 and TRBJ2-5; weak D call: TRBD2 (6 bases). V dropped 7 bases and J dropped 1 base, with 16 bases sitting between them. The CDR3 is made up of 14 amino acids. Germline loops: CDR1 SQVTM, CDR2 ANQGSEA. The CDR3 loop reads CSAVGLLVQETQYF. CDR3 DNA, as far as it was read: TGCAGCGCTGTTGGACTACTCGTCCAAGAGACC.

Notes on this clone: The missing CDR3 end, 3 residues past where the read stops, is filled in from the germline J gene. The genes are TRBV14 and TRBJ2-1; 11 bases align to TRBD2. Germline-derived CDR1 and CDR2 are SGHDN and FVKESK. CDR3 length: 15 amino acids. With V trimmed by 5 bases and J by 6 bases, 6 bases remained unmatched. CDR3 DNA, as far as it was read: TGTGCCAGCAGCTTCCTAGCGGGAGGTTCCAATGAG. Translated: CASSFLAGGSNE. The CDR3, in full, reads CASSFLAGGSNEQFF.

The DNA read from the CDR3 is TGTGCCTGGAGTCGGACAGGCGAAGGAAACACC. It translates to CAWSRTGEGNT. The full CDR3 protein is CAWSRTGEGNTIYF. This chain uses TRBV30 with TRBJ1-3, with 7 bases aligning to TRBD1. The CDR3 goes on 3 residues after the read ends, and that part is filled in from the germline J gene. CDR1 is GTSNPN, CDR2 SVGIG, per germline (reference sequence). J gave up 4 bases and V 2 bases, and 5 bases lay outside the gene matches. The CDR3 totals 14 residues.

A word on this clone: The read is 3 residues too short to cover the CDR3 end, so that end is filled in from the germline J gene. The rearrangement joins TRBV2 to TRBJ1-2, with 7 bases lining up with TRBD1. The CDR3 length is 18 residues. After removal of 6 bases from V and 1 base from J, the junction contained 17 bases not matched to a gene. Germline assignment: CDR1 SNHLY and CDR2 FYNNEI. The CDR3 loop reads CASRDTGATLGINYGYTF. The CDR3 bases that were read are TGTGCCAGCAGGGACACAGGGGCGACATTAGGAATTAACTATGGC.